Each of the 7 T cell receptor beta chains below was sequenced from the same sample in a study of OX40 agonist ivuxolimab in advanced cancers. Method: immunoSEQ multiplex PCR; TCRdb's copy keeps in-frame clones and lacks some. The data hold over 60,000 clones, with 75% to 90% observed a single time. The input for sequencing was CD4+ or CD8+ T cells sorted from blood, taken in a trial of the OX40 agonist ivuxolimab. These receptors originate from an adult with an advanced solid tumor such as melanoma, head and neck, liver or kidney cancer.

This chain uses TRBV18 with TRBJ1-2, with D unclear. The CDR3 runs to 15 residues. Trimming shortened V by 3 bases and J by 0 bases, and 11 bases separated the two germline ends. Germline loops: CDR1 KGHSH, CDR2 LQKENI. DNA for the CDR3: TGTGCCAGCTCACCTTCCCCGGGTTCTAACTATGGCTACACCTTC. The encoded protein is CASSPSPGSNYGYTF.

The CDR3 here is CASSPASSTDTQYF. The CDR3, as DNA: TGCGCCAGCAGCCCCGCCTCTAGCACAGATACGCAGTATTTT. The chain couples TRBV5-1 to TRBJ2-3; the D is unclear. The ends were cut back, 4 bases at V and 0 bases at J, with 9 bases in the middle. Germline loops: CDR1 SGHRS, CDR2 YFSETQ. CDR3 length equals 14 residues.

This chain uses TRBV7-9 with TRBJ2-1; D is undetermined. Germline values: CDR1 SEHNR, CDR2 FQNEAQ (reference sequence). This CDR3 has 14 residues. Trimming stripped 3 bases from V and 0 bases from J, with 6 bases between. The CDR3 reads CASSFSSSYNEQFF. In nucleotides, the CDR3 is TGTGCCAGCAGCTTCAGTAGCTCCTACAATGAGCAGTTCTTC.

This chain uses TRBV5-6 with TRBJ1-5; no clear D. The length of the CDR3 is 15 residues. CDR1 is SGHDT, CDR2 YYEEEE, per germline. V was trimmed by 4 bases and J by 2 bases, leaving 13 bases between them. In DNA, the CDR3 is TGTGCCAGCAGCACCGCTGACACCCGCAATCAGCCCCAGCATTTT. It codes for CASSTADTRNQPQHF.

A single count supports this clone. V gene TRBV30 combines with J gene TRBJ2-3; D gene unclear. This CDR3 spans 11 amino acids. Looked up from germline, CDR1 is GTSNPN and CDR2 is SVGIG (reference sequence). V was shortened by 2 bases and J by 6 bases, with 6 bases between the two germline ends. CDR3 loop: CAWSLVDTQYF. The CDR3 nucleotides are TGTGCCTGGAGTCTTGTGGATACGCAGTATTTT.

This clone was counted once. This chain uses TRBV6-1 with TRBJ1-2; TRBD1 might be the D (6 bases). In germline, CDR1 is MNHNS, CDR2 SASEGT. Trimming left V 0 bases short and J 3 bases short, with 14 bases between. The CDR3 runs to 16 residues. CDR3 region: CASSEAPGAMYYGYTF. The CDR3 coding sequence is TGTGCCAGCAGTGAAGCACCAGGGGCGATGTACTATGGCTACACCTTC.

This chain links TRBV6-5 with TRBJ1-2; TRBD1 is a possible D gene (6 bases). CDR3 length: 16 amino acids. Trimming removed 1 base at V and 5 bases at J, with 17 bases between. Germline values: CDR1 MNHEY, CDR2 SVGAGI. CDR3 in DNA: TGTGCCAGCAGTTACTTCGCGACAGGAGGAGAGTATGGCTACACCTTC. Amino acid sequence: CASSYFATGGEYGYTF.